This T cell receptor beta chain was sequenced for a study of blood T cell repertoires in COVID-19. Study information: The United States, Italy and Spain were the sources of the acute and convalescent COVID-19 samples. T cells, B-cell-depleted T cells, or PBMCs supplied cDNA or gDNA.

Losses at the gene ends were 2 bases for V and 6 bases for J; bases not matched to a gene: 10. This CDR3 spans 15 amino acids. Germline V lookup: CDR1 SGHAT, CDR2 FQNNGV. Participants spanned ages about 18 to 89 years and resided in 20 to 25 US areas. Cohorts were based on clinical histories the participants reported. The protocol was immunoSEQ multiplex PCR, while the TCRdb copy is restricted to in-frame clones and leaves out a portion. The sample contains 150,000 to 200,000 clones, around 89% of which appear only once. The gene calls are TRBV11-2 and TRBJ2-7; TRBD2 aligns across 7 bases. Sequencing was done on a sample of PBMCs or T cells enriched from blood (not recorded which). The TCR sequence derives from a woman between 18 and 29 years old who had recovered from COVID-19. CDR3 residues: CASSLNGGGSAEQYF. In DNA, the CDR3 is TGTGCCAGCAGCTTAAATGGTGGCGGGAGCGCCGAGCAGTACTTC.